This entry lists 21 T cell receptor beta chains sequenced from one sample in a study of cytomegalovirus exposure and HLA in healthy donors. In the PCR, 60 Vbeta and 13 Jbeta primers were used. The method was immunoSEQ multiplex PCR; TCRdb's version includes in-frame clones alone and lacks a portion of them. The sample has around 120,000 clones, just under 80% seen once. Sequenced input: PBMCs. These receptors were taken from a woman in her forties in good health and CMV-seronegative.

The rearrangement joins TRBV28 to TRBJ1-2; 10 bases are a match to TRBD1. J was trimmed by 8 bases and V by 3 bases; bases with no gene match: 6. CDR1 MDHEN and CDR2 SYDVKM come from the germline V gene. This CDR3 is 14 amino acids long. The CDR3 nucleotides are TGTGCCAGCAGTTTCCAGACAGGGGGCGAGGGCTACACCTTC. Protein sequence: CASSFQTGGEGYTF.

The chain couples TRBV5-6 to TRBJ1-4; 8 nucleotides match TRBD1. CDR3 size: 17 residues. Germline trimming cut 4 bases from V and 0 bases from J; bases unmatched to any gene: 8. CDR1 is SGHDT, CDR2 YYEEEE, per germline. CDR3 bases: TGTGCCAGCAGCCGGAGGACAGGGATTGCAACTAATGAAAAACTGTTTTTT. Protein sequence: CASSRRTGIATNEKLFF. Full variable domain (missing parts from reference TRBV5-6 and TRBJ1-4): DAGVTQSPTHLIKTRGQQVTLRCSPKSGHDTVSWYQQALGQGPQFIFQYYEEEERQRGNFPDRFSGHQFPNYSSELNVNALLLGDSALYLCASSRRTGIATNEKLFFGSGTQLSVL.

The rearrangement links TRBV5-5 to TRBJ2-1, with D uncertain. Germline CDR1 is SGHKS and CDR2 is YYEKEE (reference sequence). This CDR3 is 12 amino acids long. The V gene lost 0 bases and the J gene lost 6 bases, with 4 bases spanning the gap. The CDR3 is CASSLALNEQFF. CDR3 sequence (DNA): TGTGCCAGCAGCTTGGCCCTCAATGAGCAGTTCTTC.

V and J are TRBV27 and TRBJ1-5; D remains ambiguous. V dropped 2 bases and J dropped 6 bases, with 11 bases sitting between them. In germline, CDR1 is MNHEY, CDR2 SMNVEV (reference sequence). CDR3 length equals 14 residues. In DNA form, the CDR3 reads TGTGCCAGCAGTTTACGGGAATTGGGTCAGCCCCAGCATTTT. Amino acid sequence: CASSLRELGQPQHF.

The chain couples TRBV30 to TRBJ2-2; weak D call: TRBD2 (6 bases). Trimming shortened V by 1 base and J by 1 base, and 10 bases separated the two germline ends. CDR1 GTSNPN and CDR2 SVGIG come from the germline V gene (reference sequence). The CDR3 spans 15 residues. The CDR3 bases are TGTGCCTGGAGTGGGGCTAGCGAGAACACCGGGGAGCTGTTTTTT. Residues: CAWSGASENTGELFF.

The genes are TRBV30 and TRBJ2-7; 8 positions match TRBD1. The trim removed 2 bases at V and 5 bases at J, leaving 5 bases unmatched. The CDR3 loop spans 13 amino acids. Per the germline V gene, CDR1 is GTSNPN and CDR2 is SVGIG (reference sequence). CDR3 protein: CAWSPMDRDEQYF. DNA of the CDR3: TGTGCCTGGAGTCCGATGGACAGGGACGAGCAGTACTTC.

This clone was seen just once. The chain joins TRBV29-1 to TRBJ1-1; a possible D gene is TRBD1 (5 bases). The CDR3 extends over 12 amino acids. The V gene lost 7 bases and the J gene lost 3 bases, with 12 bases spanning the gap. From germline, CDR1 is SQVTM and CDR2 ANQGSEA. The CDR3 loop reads CSGRLGDTEAFF. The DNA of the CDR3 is TGCAGCGGTAGACTAGGGGACACTGAAGCTTTCTTT.

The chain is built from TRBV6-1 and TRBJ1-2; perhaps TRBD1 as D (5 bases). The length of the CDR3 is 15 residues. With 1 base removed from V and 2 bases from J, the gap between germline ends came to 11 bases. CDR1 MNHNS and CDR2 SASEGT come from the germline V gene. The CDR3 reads CASSEGQGGNYGYTF. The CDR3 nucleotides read TGTGCCAGCAGTGAAGGGCAGGGTGGGAACTATGGCTACACCTTC.

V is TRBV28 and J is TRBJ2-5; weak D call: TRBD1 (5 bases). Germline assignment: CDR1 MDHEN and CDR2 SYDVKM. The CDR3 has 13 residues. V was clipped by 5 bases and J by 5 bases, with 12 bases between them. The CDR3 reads CASSDQGLETQYF. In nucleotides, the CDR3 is TGTGCCAGCAGTGACCAGGGATTGGAGACCCAGTACTTC. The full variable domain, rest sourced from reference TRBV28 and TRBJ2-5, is DVKVTQSSRYLVKRTGEKVFLECVQDMDHENMFWYRQDPGLGLRLIYFSYDVKMKEKGDIPEGYSVSREKKERFSLILESASTNQTSMYLCASSDQGLETQYFGPGTRLLVL.

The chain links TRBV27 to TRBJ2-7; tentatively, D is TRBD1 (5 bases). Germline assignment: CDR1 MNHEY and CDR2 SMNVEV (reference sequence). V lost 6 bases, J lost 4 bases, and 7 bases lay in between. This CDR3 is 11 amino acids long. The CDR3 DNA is TGTGCCAGCAGCCCAGGGTACGAGCAGTACTTC. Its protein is CASSPGYEQYF.

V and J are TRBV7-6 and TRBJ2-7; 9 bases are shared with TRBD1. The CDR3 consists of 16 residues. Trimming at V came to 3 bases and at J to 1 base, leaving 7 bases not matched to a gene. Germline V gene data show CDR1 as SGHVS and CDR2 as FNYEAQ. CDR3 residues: CASSFGGTGYSYEQYF. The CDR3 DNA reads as TGTGCCAGCAGCTTCGGCGGGACAGGGTATTCCTACGAGCAGTACTTC.

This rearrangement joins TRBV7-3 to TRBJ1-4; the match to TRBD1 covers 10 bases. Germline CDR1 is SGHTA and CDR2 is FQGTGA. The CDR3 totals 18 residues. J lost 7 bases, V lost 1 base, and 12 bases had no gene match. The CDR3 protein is CASSLNSPGTGVGEKLFF. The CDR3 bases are TGTGCCAGCAGCTTAAATAGTCCCGGGACAGGGGTCGGTGAAAAACTGTTTTTT.

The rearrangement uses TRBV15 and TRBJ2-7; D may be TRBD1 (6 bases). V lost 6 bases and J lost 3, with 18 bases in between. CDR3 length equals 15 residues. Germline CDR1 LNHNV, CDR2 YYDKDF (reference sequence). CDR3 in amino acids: CATSDRSQHLYEQYF. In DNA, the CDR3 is TGTGCCACCAGTGACAGGTCCCAACACCTCTACGAGCAGTACTTC.

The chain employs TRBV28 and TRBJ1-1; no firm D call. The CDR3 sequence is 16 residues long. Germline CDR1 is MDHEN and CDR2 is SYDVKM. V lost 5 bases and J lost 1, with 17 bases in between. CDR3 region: CASSTKTVTRNTEAFF. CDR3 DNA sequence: TGTGCCAGCAGTACCAAAACCGTAACAAGGAACACTGAAGCTTTCTTT.

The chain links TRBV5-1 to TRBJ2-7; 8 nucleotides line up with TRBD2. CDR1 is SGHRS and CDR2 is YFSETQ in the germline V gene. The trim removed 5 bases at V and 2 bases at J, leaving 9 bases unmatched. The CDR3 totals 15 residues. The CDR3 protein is CASSPLAGTTYEQYF. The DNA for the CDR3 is TGCGCCAGCAGTCCTCTAGCGGGTACTACCTACGAGCAGTACTTC.

For the CDR3, the DNA is TGTGCCAGCAGCCTTGGGCGGGGTGAAAAACTGTTTTTT. Amino acids: CASSLGRGEKLFF. This chain connects TRBV7-2 to TRBJ1-4, with D unresolved. Between the trimmed V and J ends, which lost 5 bases and 7 bases, there was a span of 11 bases. This CDR3 contains 13 residues. Germline assignment: CDR1 SGHTA and CDR2 FQGNSA.

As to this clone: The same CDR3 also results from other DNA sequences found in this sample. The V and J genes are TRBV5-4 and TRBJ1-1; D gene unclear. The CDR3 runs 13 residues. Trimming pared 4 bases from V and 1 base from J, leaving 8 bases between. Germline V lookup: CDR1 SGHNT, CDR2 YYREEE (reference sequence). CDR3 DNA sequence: TGTGCCAGCAGCACTCGAGAGAACACTGAAGCTTTCTTT. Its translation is CASSTRENTEAFF.

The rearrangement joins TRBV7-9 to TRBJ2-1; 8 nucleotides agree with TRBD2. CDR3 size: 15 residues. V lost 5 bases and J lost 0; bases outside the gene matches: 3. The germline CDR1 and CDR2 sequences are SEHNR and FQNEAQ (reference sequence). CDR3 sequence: CASSQRGSSYNEQFF. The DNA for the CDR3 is TGTGCCAGCAGCCAGCGGGGGAGCTCCTACAATGAGCAGTTCTTC.

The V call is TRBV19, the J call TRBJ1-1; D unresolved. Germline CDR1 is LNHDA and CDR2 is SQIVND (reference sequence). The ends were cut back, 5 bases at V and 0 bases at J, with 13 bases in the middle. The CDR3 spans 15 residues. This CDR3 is CASSLDGLMNTEAFF. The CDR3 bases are TGTGCCAGTAGTCTGGACGGACTGATGAACACTGAAGCTTTCTTT.

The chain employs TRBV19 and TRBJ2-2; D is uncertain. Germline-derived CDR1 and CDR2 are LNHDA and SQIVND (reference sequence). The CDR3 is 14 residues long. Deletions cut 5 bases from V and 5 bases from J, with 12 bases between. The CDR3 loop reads CASSPHYFTGELFF. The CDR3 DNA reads TGTGCCAGTAGTCCCCATTACTTTACCGGGGAGCTGTTTTTT.

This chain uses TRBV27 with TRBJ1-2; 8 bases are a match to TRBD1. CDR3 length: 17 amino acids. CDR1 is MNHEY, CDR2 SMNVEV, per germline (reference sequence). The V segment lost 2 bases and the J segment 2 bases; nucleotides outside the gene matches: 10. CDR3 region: CASSLVTGTGLNYGYTF. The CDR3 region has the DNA TGTGCCAGCAGTTTAGTCACCGGGACAGGCTTAAACTATGGCTACACCTTC.